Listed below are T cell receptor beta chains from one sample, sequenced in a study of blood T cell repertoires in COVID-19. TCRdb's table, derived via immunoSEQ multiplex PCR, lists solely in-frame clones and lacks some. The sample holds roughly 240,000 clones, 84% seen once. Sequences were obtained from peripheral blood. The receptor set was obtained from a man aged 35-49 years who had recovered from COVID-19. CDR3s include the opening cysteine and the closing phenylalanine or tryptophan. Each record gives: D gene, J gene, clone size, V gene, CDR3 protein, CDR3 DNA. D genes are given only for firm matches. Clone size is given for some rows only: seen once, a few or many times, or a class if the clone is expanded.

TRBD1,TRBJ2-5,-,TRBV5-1,CASSRTGTVLETQYF,TGCGCCAGCAGCCGGACCGGGACAGTCCTAGAGACCCAGTACTTC
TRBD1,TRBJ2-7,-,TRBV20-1,CSASDRDRDYEQYF,TGCAGTGCTAGTGACCGGGACAGGGACTACGAGCAGTACTTC
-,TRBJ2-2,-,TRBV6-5,CASSSGLLNTGELFF,TGTGCCAGCAGTTCGGGACTCCTGAACACCGGGGAGCTGTTTTTT
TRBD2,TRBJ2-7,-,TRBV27,CASSFEGGVSYEQYF,TGTGCCAGCAGTTTTGAGGGAGGGGTTAGCTACGAGCAGTACTTC
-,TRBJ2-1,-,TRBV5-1,CASSADLAQFF,TGCGCCAGCAGCGCGGATCTGGCCCAGTTCTTC
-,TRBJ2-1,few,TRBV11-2,CASSFMPVNEQFF,TGTGCCAGCAGCTTCATGCCAGTCAATGAGCAGTTCTTC
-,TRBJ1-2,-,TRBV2,CASDDSGGYTF,TGTGCCAGCGACGACAGCGGGGGCTACACCTTC
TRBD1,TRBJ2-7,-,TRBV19,CATRPRDSSYEQYF,TGTGCCACCCGCCCCCGGGACAGCTCCTACGAGCAGTACTTC
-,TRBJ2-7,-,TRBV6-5,CASSPILVREGQYF,TGTGCCAGCTCGCCGATTCTAGTACGAGAAGGGCAGTACTTC
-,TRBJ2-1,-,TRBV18,CASSLVTNEQFF,TGTGCCAGCTCGTTAGTGACAAATGAGCAGTTCTTC
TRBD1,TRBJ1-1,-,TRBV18,CASSLLPGQGIPEAFF,TGTGCCAGCTCACTCTTACCGGGACAGGGGATCCCCGAAGCTTTCTTT
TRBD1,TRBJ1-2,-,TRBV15,CATSRGGQGILGGYTF,TGTGCCACCAGCAGAGGGGGACAGGGGATTCTAGGGGGCTACACCTTC
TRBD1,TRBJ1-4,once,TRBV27,CASRKTGGRTNEKLFF,TGTGCCAGCAGAAAGACAGGGGGTAGAACTAATGAAAAACTGTTTTTT
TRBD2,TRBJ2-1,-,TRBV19,CASSYFAAGNNEQFF,TGTGCCAGTAGTTATTTTGCAGCGGGAAACAATGAGCAGTTCTTC
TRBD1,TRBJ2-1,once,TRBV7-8,CASSLGTGHYNEQFF,TGTGCCAGCAGCCTCGGGACAGGTCATTACAATGAGCAGTTCTTC
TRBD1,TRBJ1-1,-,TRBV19,CASSMGQLTEAFF,TGTGCCAGTAGTATGGGACAGTTAACTGAAGCTTTCTTT
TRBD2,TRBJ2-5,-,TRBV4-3,CASSSGTPGETQYF,TGCGCCAGCAGCAGCGGGACCCCTGGGGAGACCCAGTACTTC
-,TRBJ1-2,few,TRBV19,CASSIGRNYGYTF,TGTGCCAGTAGTATAGGCAGGAACTATGGCTACACCTTC
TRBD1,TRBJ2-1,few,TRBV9,CASSRDRVNNEQFF,TGTGCCAGCAGTAGGGACAGGGTCAACAATGAGCAGTTCTTC
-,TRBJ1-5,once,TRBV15,CATRKGILGQPQHF,TGTGCCACCAGGAAGGGGATCTTGGGTCAGCCCCAGCATTTT